The 7 T cell receptor beta chains presented below share a single source sample, sequenced in a study of T cells in Graves' hyperthyroidism and ophthalmopathy. The investigators amplified TCR beta CDR3 regions from RNA transcripts. The HTBI primer set drove a first-round RT-PCR of the TCR CDR3. TCRdb re-called the multiplex PCR reads through MiXCR, storing one row per CDR3 protein. The data contain more than 500,000 distinct CDR3 sequences, about 17% of them singletons. The sample was blood. The receptors stem from a woman under 40 with Graves' hyperthyroidism.

This clonotype has a count of ten or more. The rearrangement joins TRBV20-1 to TRBJ2-3, with 15 nucleotides matching TRBD2. The CDR3 loop spans 15 amino acids. After removal of 3 bases from V and 4 bases from J, the junction contained 2 bases not matched to a gene. CDR1 DFQATT and CDR2 SNEGSKA come from the germline V gene (reference sequence). This chain's CDR3 is CSASGLAGGSDTQYF. CDR3 coding DNA: TGCAGTGCTAGTGGACTAGCGGGAGGGTCAGATACGCAGTATTTT.

About this clonotype itself: Being one base from a much bigger clone, this may be a read error. This chain links TRBV10-3 with TRBJ2-1; 7 nucleotides line up with TRBD2. Germline CDR1 ENHRY, CDR2 SYGVKD. This CDR3 has 14 residues. This CDR3 is CTIKTSLGDNEQFF. The CDR3 DNA follows: TGTACCATCAAGACTAGCCTAGGTGACAATGAGCAGTTCTTC.

This clonotype turned up a few times. The V gene is TRBV15, the J gene TRBJ1-5; TRBD1 might be the D (5 bases). Trimming stripped 2 bases from V and 4 bases from J, with 15 bases between. The germline V gene encodes CDR1 LNHNV and CDR2 YYDKDF (reference sequence). The CDR3 sequence is 16 residues long. CDR3 sequence reads: CATSRPTRGGNQPQHF. CDR3 bases: TGTGCCACCAGCAGACCTACTCGGGGGGGTAATCAGCCCCAGCATTTT.

This clonotype was counted only a few times. This chain uses TRBV2 with TRBJ2-2; possible D gene TRBD1, 6 bases. Trimming cost V 3 bases and J 4 bases, with 12 bases left between them. Germline CDR1 and CDR2: SNHLY and FYNNEI. The CDR3 consists of 15 residues. The CDR3 region has the DNA TGTGCCAGCAGTGACAAGGGACAATCCACCGGGGAGCTGTTTTTT. It is translated as CASSDKGQSTGELFF.

The genes are TRBV7-9 and TRBJ1-5, with D unresolved. The CDR3 is 12 residues long. The V gene lost 1 base and the J gene lost 6 bases, with 4 bases spanning the gap. Germline CDR1 reads SEHNR; CDR2 reads FQNEAQ (reference sequence). CDR3 nucleotides: TGTGCCAGCAGCTTAGATTTTCAGCCCCAGCATTTT. As protein: CASSLDFQPQHF.

The chain has TRBV5-6 and TRBJ2-3, with 11 bases fitting TRBD1. The CDR3 consists of 18 residues. V shed 0 bases, J shed 3 bases, and the junction held 9 bases outside the gene matches. Per the germline V gene, CDR1 is SGHDT and CDR2 is YYEEEE. The CDR3 coding sequence is TGTGCCAGCAGCTTGGCCTTTCGGGACAGGGGGATTACAGATACGCAGTATTTT. It specifies CASSLAFRDRGITDTQYF.

In its sample, this clonotype was seen a few times. J is TRBJ1-1 and V is TRBV27; D gene uncertain. Germline CDR1 MNHEY, CDR2 SMNVEV (reference sequence). The CDR3 spans 14 residues. V was shortened by 5 bases and J by 3 bases, with 13 bases between the two germline ends. CDR3 amino acids: CASSQQHKYTEAFF. The CDR3 DNA follows: TGTGCCAGCAGTCAACAACACAAGTACACTGAAGCTTTCTTT.